This is a list of T cell receptor beta chains from one sample in a study of cytomegalovirus exposure and HLA in healthy donors. The data were produced by immunoSEQ multiplex PCR, yet TCRdb's version contains in-frame clones alone and is incomplete. The sample records about 110,000 clones, less than 80% being singletons. The sequencing input was PBMCs. The receptors derive from a man aged 25 to 40 in good health and CMV-seropositive. The CDR3 runs from the conserved cysteine through the conserved F or W. The D gene is left open where the match is weak. A row's size may be missing; if present it is once, few, many or a size class.

abundance: .
d_gene: TRBD2
j_gene: TRBJ2-1
v_gene: TRBV2
CDR3nt: TGTGCCAGCAGCGGACTAGCGGGGTCTGGAAATGAGCAGTTCTTC
CDR3aa: CASSGLAGSGNEQFF

abundance: few
d_gene: .
j_gene: TRBJ2-2
v_gene: TRBV9
CDR3nt: TGTGCCAGCAAGCCGCGGGGTCACGACGGGGCCGGGGAGCTGTTTTTT
CDR3aa: CASKPRGHDGAGELFF

abundance: .
d_gene: TRBD1
j_gene: TRBJ1-6
v_gene: TRBV25-1
CDR3nt: TGTGCCGCCCGCGGCCAGGGGGATTCACCCCTCCACTTT
CDR3aa: CAARGQGDSPLHF

abundance: once
d_gene: TRBD1
j_gene: TRBJ1-3
v_gene: TRBV9
CDR3nt: TGTGCCAGCAGCGCGAGGGGACAGGCGAGCTCTGGAAACACCATATATTTT
CDR3aa: CASSARGQASSGNTIYF

abundance: .
d_gene: .
j_gene: TRBJ1-2
v_gene: TRBV9
CDR3nt: TGTGCCAGCAGCGTAGGGCAGGGCTCCTATGGCTACACCTTC
CDR3aa: CASSVGQGSYGYTF

abundance: .
d_gene: TRBD1
j_gene: TRBJ1-4
v_gene: TRBV2
CDR3nt: TGTGCCAGCAGTGATGACAGGGGATGGGAAAAACTGTTTTTT
CDR3aa: CASSDDRGWEKLFF

abundance: .
d_gene: TRBD2
j_gene: TRBJ2-1
v_gene: TRBV27
CDR3nt: TGTGCCAGCAGTTACCAAGCGGGGGGTGCTGAGCAGTTCTTC
CDR3aa: CASSYQAGGAEQFF

abundance: .
d_gene: TRBD1
j_gene: TRBJ1-2
v_gene: TRBV15
CDR3nt: TGTGCCACCAGGATGACAGGGACTAACTATGGCTACACCTTC
CDR3aa: CATRMTGTNYGYTF

abundance: .
d_gene: .
j_gene: TRBJ1-4
v_gene: TRBV11-2
CDR3nt: TGTGCCAGCAGCTTGGGGGGGAACAATGAAAAACTGTTTTTT
CDR3aa: CASSLGGNNEKLFF

abundance: once
d_gene: .
j_gene: TRBJ2-5
v_gene: TRBV5-1
CDR3nt: TGCGCCAGCAGTTCGATTGGACACCCCCAAGAGACCCAGTACTTC
CDR3aa: CASSSIGHPQETQYF

abundance: .
d_gene: TRBD2
j_gene: TRBJ2-5
v_gene: TRBV5-1
CDR3nt: TGCGCCAGCAGCTTGGGTCGGGAGGCAGAGACCCAGTACTTC
CDR3aa: CASSLGREAETQYF

abundance: few
d_gene: TRBD1
j_gene: TRBJ1-2
v_gene: TRBV10-3
CDR3nt: TGTGCCATCAGTGAGGGACAGGGGAACTATGGCTACACCTTC
CDR3aa: CAISEGQGNYGYTF

abundance: once
d_gene: .
j_gene: TRBJ2-1
v_gene: TRBV5-4
CDR3nt: TGTGCCAGCACATACAGGCCCTCCTACAATGAGCAGTTCTTC
CDR3aa: CASTYRPSYNEQFF

abundance: few
d_gene: TRBD1
j_gene: TRBJ2-7
v_gene: TRBV11-2
CDR3nt: TGTGCCAGCAGCATAAACAGGGGGACGGCCTACGAGCAGTACTTC
CDR3aa: CASSINRGTAYEQYF

abundance: .
d_gene: .
j_gene: TRBJ2-1
v_gene: TRBV15
CDR3nt: TGTGCCATCGCGGGACTTTTTCCGTCCAATGAGCAGTTCTTC
CDR3aa: CAIAGLFPSNEQFF

abundance: few
d_gene: .
j_gene: TRBJ2-6
v_gene: TRBV4-2
CDR3nt: TGTGCCAGCAGCCAAAGGGGTGATGGGGCCAACGTCCTGACTTTC
CDR3aa: CASSQRGDGANVLTF

abundance: .
d_gene: .
j_gene: TRBJ2-7
v_gene: TRBV6-5
CDR3nt: TGTGCCAGCAGTTCAGGGGTGGCCATCATCCACGAGCAGTACTTC
CDR3aa: CASSSGVAIIHEQYF

abundance: .
d_gene: .
j_gene: TRBJ1-2
v_gene: TRBV27
CDR3nt: TGTGCCAGCGGGGAGGTGGGCTATGGCTACACCTTC
CDR3aa: CASGEVGYGYTF

abundance: .
d_gene: .
j_gene: TRBJ2-1
v_gene: TRBV27
CDR3nt: TGTGCCAGCAGTCCGCTGGCGGTGATGCCCTCCTACAATGAGCAGTTCTTC
CDR3aa: CASSPLAVMPSYNEQFF

abundance: .
d_gene: TRBD2
j_gene: TRBJ2-3
v_gene: TRBV7-2
CDR3nt: TGTGCCAGCAGCTTTTTAAGCGGGGGGCGGTATACGCAGTATTTT
CDR3aa: CASSFLSGGRYTQYF

abundance: .
d_gene: TRBD2
j_gene: TRBJ2-2
v_gene: TRBV6-1
CDR3nt: TGTGCCAGCAGAATAGCGGGGGGGCCGGCCGGGGAGCTGTTTTTT
CDR3aa: CASRIAGGPAGELFF

abundance: .
d_gene: .
j_gene: TRBJ2-6
v_gene: TRBV7-2
CDR3nt: TGTGCCAGCAGCCGAGGCTCTGGGGCCAACGTCCTGACTTTC
CDR3aa: CASSRGSGANVLTF

abundance: .
d_gene: TRBD1
j_gene: TRBJ1-5
v_gene: TRBV6-6
CDR3nt: TGTGCCAGCAGTGGACAGGGGGGACGACAGCCCCAGCATTTT
CDR3aa: CASSGQGGRQPQHF

abundance: .
d_gene: .
j_gene: TRBJ2-7
v_gene: TRBV4-2
CDR3nt: TGTGCCAGCAGCCAAGATCCAGACTACGAGCAGTACTTC
CDR3aa: CASSQDPDYEQYF

abundance: .
d_gene: TRBD2
j_gene: TRBJ2-3
v_gene: TRBV7-2
CDR3nt: TGTGCCAGCAGCTCATGGACTAGCGGGGGGGCCGGGACAGATACGCAGTATTTT
CDR3aa: CASSSWTSGGAGTDTQYF

abundance: few
d_gene: TRBD1
j_gene: TRBJ1-2
v_gene: TRBV29-1
CDR3nt: TGCAGCGCCCTCCTCTCACAGGGGGCGATTGGCTACACCTTC
CDR3aa: CSALLSQGAIGYTF

abundance: .
d_gene: TRBD1
j_gene: TRBJ1-1
v_gene: TRBV2
CDR3nt: TGTGCCAGCAGCGAACCGGGACAGGTAAACACTGAAGCTTTCTTT
CDR3aa: CASSEPGQVNTEAFF

abundance: .
d_gene: TRBD2
j_gene: TRBJ2-7
v_gene: TRBV29-1
CDR3nt: TGCAGCGTTGACGGGACTAGCGGAACCTACGAGCAGTACTTC
CDR3aa: CSVDGTSGTYEQYF

abundance: .
d_gene: .
j_gene: TRBJ1-6
v_gene: TRBV11-2
CDR3nt: TGTGCCAGCAGCACCGACTGGGGGCATTCACCCCTCCACTTT
CDR3aa: CASSTDWGHSPLHF

abundance: .
d_gene: .
j_gene: TRBJ1-3
v_gene: TRBV14
CDR3nt: TGTGCCAGCAGCACAGGCGGGAGCATAGGAAACACCATATATTTT
CDR3aa: CASSTGGSIGNTIYF

abundance: few
d_gene: .
j_gene: TRBJ2-3
v_gene: TRBV9
CDR3nt: TGTGCCAGCAGCCCCCGACAGCCTGGCACAGATACGCAGTATTTT
CDR3aa: CASSPRQPGTDTQYF

abundance: once
d_gene: .
j_gene: TRBJ1-6
v_gene: TRBV6-9
CDR3nt: TGTGCCATCCCCCCGCGGGGGGTAGGTTCACCCCTCCACTTT
CDR3aa: CAIPPRGVGSPLHF

abundance: .
d_gene: .
j_gene: TRBJ2-3
v_gene: TRBV18
CDR3nt: TGTGCCAGCTCATCAGGGTCAGGGGATACGCAGTATTTT
CDR3aa: CASSSGSGDTQYF

abundance: .
d_gene: .
j_gene: TRBJ2-4
v_gene: TRBV4-1
CDR3nt: TGCGCCAGCAGCCAAGGGGTCCAAGGGGTCATAGCCAAAAACATTCAGTACTTC
CDR3aa: CASSQGVQGVIAKNIQYF

abundance: .
d_gene: TRBD1
j_gene: TRBJ2-7
v_gene: TRBV2
CDR3nt: TGTGCCAGCAGTCCGATACAGGGGTACGAGCAGTACTTC
CDR3aa: CASSPIQGYEQYF

abundance: few
d_gene: .
j_gene: TRBJ1-2
v_gene: TRBV12-5
CDR3nt: TGTGCTAGTGGTTCAAACACCTATGGCTACACCTTC
CDR3aa: CASGSNTYGYTF

abundance: .
d_gene: .
j_gene: TRBJ1-4
v_gene: TRBV11-3
CDR3nt: TGTGCCAGCAGCTTAGACCGGAGTGAAAAACTGTTTTTT
CDR3aa: CASSLDRSEKLFF

abundance: few
d_gene: TRBD1
j_gene: TRBJ1-5
v_gene: TRBV6-5
CDR3nt: TGTGCCACCAGAAGACAGGGAAAAGGCAATCAGCCCCAGCATTTT
CDR3aa: CATRRQGKGNQPQHF

abundance: .
d_gene: .
j_gene: TRBJ1-3
v_gene: TRBV7-9
CDR3nt: TGTGCCAGCAGCTTAACAGGGAAGGGAAACACCATATATTTT
CDR3aa: CASSLTGKGNTIYF

abundance: .
d_gene: .
j_gene: TRBJ1-2
v_gene: TRBV7-3
CDR3nt: TGTGCCAGCAGCGGCGGCCTGAGCAACTATGGCTACACCTTC
CDR3aa: CASSGGLSNYGYTF

abundance: .
d_gene: .
j_gene: TRBJ2-6
v_gene: TRBV5-5
CDR3nt: TGTGCCAGCAGCCCAGGACAGTTCGTCTCTGGGGCCAACGTCCTGACTTTC
CDR3aa: CASSPGQFVSGANVLTF

abundance: few
d_gene: .
j_gene: TRBJ2-5
v_gene: TRBV5-1
CDR3nt: TGCGCCAGCAGCATACAGGGGGGGGCCGTAGAGACCCAGTACTTC
CDR3aa: CASSIQGGAVETQYF

abundance: .
d_gene: .
j_gene: TRBJ2-1
v_gene: TRBV10-3
CDR3nt: TGTGCCATCAGTGAGGCGCCCTCCTACAATGAGCAGTTCTTC
CDR3aa: CAISEAPSYNEQFF

abundance: .
d_gene: .
j_gene: TRBJ2-7
v_gene: TRBV6-1
CDR3nt: TGTGCCAGCAGTGATGTACGGGGGAGAGAGTACGAGCAGTACTTC
CDR3aa: CASSDVRGREYEQYF

abundance: .
d_gene: TRBD2
j_gene: TRBJ2-7
v_gene: TRBV4-1
CDR3nt: TGCGCCAGCAGCTCCCCGACTAGCTCCTCTTTGAACGAGCAGTACTTC
CDR3aa: CASSSPTSSSLNEQYF

abundance: .
d_gene: .
j_gene: TRBJ1-1
v_gene: TRBV27
CDR3nt: TGTGCCAGCAGTTTATTTAACAGTGGCACTGAAGCTTTCTTT
CDR3aa: CASSLFNSGTEAFF

abundance: .
d_gene: .
j_gene: TRBJ2-7
v_gene: TRBV11-2
CDR3nt: TGTGCCAGCAGCTCCCCCAGGGGCTCGGCCTACGAGCAGTACTTC
CDR3aa: CASSSPRGSAYEQYF

abundance: .
d_gene: .
j_gene: TRBJ2-5
v_gene: TRBV6-5
CDR3nt: TGTGCCAGCAGTTCCCTGGGGGGGCCACAAGAGACCCAGTACTTC
CDR3aa: CASSSLGGPQETQYF

abundance: few
d_gene: .
j_gene: TRBJ1-1
v_gene: TRBV5-1
CDR3nt: TGCGCCAGCAGCTTGGGAGAGCGGAACACTGAAGCTTTCTTT
CDR3aa: CASSLGERNTEAFF

abundance: few
d_gene: .
j_gene: TRBJ1-4
v_gene: TRBV6-4
CDR3nt: TGTGCCAGCAGTACCGGGGGGGAAAAACTGTTTTTT
CDR3aa: CASSTGGEKLFF

abundance: .
d_gene: .
j_gene: TRBJ1-2
v_gene: TRBV30
CDR3nt: TGTGCCTGGAGTGTTACGGGGTTCTTCTATGGCTACACCTTC
CDR3aa: CAWSVTGFFYGYTF

abundance: .
d_gene: TRBD1
j_gene: TRBJ1-1
v_gene: TRBV27
CDR3nt: TGTGCCAGCAGTTTCCGCCTGACAGGGCAGGCCACTGAAGCTTTCTTT
CDR3aa: CASSFRLTGQATEAFF

abundance: .
d_gene: .
j_gene: TRBJ1-6
v_gene: TRBV6-5
CDR3nt: TGTGCCAGCAGCCGGGGGGGAGCCCTCCACTTT
CDR3aa: CASSRGGALHF

abundance: once
d_gene: TRBD2
j_gene: TRBJ2-1
v_gene: TRBV27
CDR3nt: TGTGCCAGCAGGGATAGCGGGGGAATTGAGCAGTTCTTC
CDR3aa: CASRDSGGIEQFF

abundance: .
d_gene: .
j_gene: TRBJ2-7
v_gene: TRBV19
CDR3nt: TGTGCCAGTAGTATAGCAGGGAACTACGAGCAGTACTTC
CDR3aa: CASSIAGNYEQYF

abundance: .
d_gene: .
j_gene: TRBJ2-7
v_gene: TRBV20-1
CDR3nt: TGCAGTGCTAGGTCAGGGTACGAGCAGTACTTC
CDR3aa: CSARSGYEQYF

abundance: .
d_gene: TRBD2
j_gene: TRBJ2-1
v_gene: TRBV7-9
CDR3nt: TGTGCCAGCAGGGGGCGGGGGATTTCCACACTTTACAATGAGCAGTTCTTC
CDR3aa: CASRGRGISTLYNEQFF